This TCR beta chain derives from a study of cytomegalovirus exposure and HLA in healthy donors. Notes on the study in general: Follow-up analysis later connected one missense variant in DCLRE1C with trimming of TCR beta V- and J-genes.

A note on this clone: Its antigen is still unknown.

The primer mix had 60 Vbeta and 13 Jbeta primers. This table comes from immunoSEQ multiplex PCR, and its TCRdb copy is limited to in-frame clones, with some not included. Among approximately 150,000 clones listed, about 80% were seen once. Germline CDR1 reads SGHRS; CDR2 reads YFSETQ. Trimming removed 3 bases from V and 11 bases from J, with 17 bases in between. This CDR3 has 13 amino acids. This chain links TRBV5-1 with TRBJ1-2; D not certain. The sample was PBMCs. This clonotype was obtained from a man aged 18 to 30 in good health and CMV-seropositive. Here the CDR3 DNA reads TGCGCCAGCAGCTCCTCCCGACATATGCGATACACCTTC. It is translated as CASSSSRHMRYTF.